One sample yielded the 30 T cell receptor beta chains listed below, sequenced in a study of lung T cells in sarcoidosis with Löfgren's syndrome. TCRdb processed the reads anew with MiXCR; each CDR3 protein has one entry. Of around 2,000 distinct CDR3 sequences in the sample, around 20% were seen once. What was sequenced was CD4+ T cells from bronchoalveolar lavage. These receptors were taken from a human donor with sarcoidosis (Löfgren's syndrome or another form), or a control subject (not recorded which).

By sample share, this clonotype is medium-sized (0.01 to 0.1%). This chain links TRBV2 with TRBJ1-5; D is possibly TRBD1 (6 bases). Trimming stripped 6 bases from V and 5 bases from J, with 14 bases between. Looked up from germline, CDR1 is SNHLY and CDR2 is FYNNEI. This CDR3 contains 14 residues. In DNA, the CDR3 is TGTGCCAGCAGCGATATAAACAGGGATCAGCCCCAGCATTTT. It yields the protein CASSDINRDQPQHF.

This clonotype is judged large. This rearrangement joins TRBV2 to TRBJ2-1; tentative D call: TRBD1 (6 bases). Deletions cut 5 bases from V and 4 bases from J, with 9 bases between. The CDR3 runs to 13 residues. Germline lookup yields CDR1 SNHLY and CDR2 FYNNEI. The CDR3 reads CASSQDSYNEQFF. CDR3 nucleotides: TGTGCCAGCAGTCAGGACAGTTACAATGAGCAGTTCTTC.

This clonotype was seen only a few times. Germline and junction disagree at one end, which may indicate a read error. The chain joins TRBV6-2 or TRBV6-3 to TRBJ1-1; possibly TRBD1 for D (5 bases). CDR3 size: 15 residues. Germline V lookup: CDR1 MNHEY, CDR2 SVGEGT. In nucleotides, the CDR3 is TGTGCCAGCGGTCTGCTCGGGGCGCCGGACACCGAAGCTTTCTTT. This codes for CASGLLGAPDTEAFF.

By sample share, this clonotype is medium-sized (0.01 to 0.1%). The chain joins TRBV7-2 to TRBJ1-2; 9 nucleotides match TRBD1. The germline gives CDR1 SGHTA, CDR2 FQGNSA. V lost 3 bases and J lost 8; bases outside the gene matches: 4. CDR3 size: 13 residues. This CDR3 is CASSFGTGRGYTF. DNA of the CDR3: TGTGCCAGCAGCTTCGGGACAGGGCGCGGCTACACCTTC.

By share, this clonotype counts as medium-sized. The chain couples TRBV5-5 to TRBJ2-1, with TRBD2 identical over 12 bases. This CDR3 comprises 16 residues. CDR1 and CDR2 from the germline V gene are SGHKS and YYEKEE (reference sequence). V shed 4 bases, J shed 4 bases, and the junction held 6 bases outside the gene matches. The chain's CDR3 is CASSPLAGGGYNEQFF. The CDR3 DNA is TGTGCCAGCAGCCCTCTAGCGGGAGGGGGGTACAATGAGCAGTTCTTC.

This clonotype is medium-sized by share. V is TRBV10-3 and J is TRBJ1-2; D unclear. Trimming stripped 0 bases from V and 2 bases from J, with 7 bases between. Germline V lookup: CDR1 ENHRY, CDR2 SYGVKD. The CDR3 has 14 residues. DNA of the CDR3: TGTGCCATCAGTGAGTCTCAGGCCAACTATGGCTACACCTTC. This sequence encodes CAISESQANYGYTF.

This clonotype was detected many times. CDR3 DNA sequence: TGTGCCAGCGGGGGACTAGCGGGGGGTGGCGAGCAGTACTTC. Residues: CASGGLAGGGEQYF. The chain couples TRBV2 to TRBJ2-7, with TRBD2 matching 15 bases. The CDR3 is made up of 14 amino acids. The junction had 5 bases not matched to a gene; V was cut back by 8 bases and J by 6 bases. The germline gives CDR1 SNHLY, CDR2 FYNNEI.

By frequency in the sample, this clonotype is medium-sized. J is TRBJ2-4 and V is TRBV27; D uncertain. With 9 bases removed from V and 0 bases from J, the gap between germline ends came to 9 bases. Germline V gene lookup returns CDR1 MNHEY and CDR2 SMNVEV (reference sequence). The CDR3 consists of 13 residues. The CDR3 here is CASSVEAKNIQYF. As DNA, the CDR3 is TGTGCCAGTAGTGTCGAAGCCAAAAACATTCAGTACTTC.

Judged by abundance, this clonotype is large. The chain is built from TRBV2 and TRBJ2-3; weak D call: TRBD1 (5 bases). This CDR3 comprises 15 residues. Germline CDR1 SNHLY, CDR2 FYNNEI. V lost 2 bases and J 1 base, leaving 10 bases between the germline ends. Written as DNA, the CDR3 is TGTGCCAGCAGTGAACAGGGTGGACGCACAGATACGCAGTATTTT. This codes for CASSEQGGRTDTQYF.

The table lists this clonotype with a few counts. A read error may be the cause here, since a much bigger clone is one base away. This sequence joins TRBV3-1 and TRBJ2-6; D is unresolved. CDR1 and CDR2 (germline): LGHDT, YNNKEL (reference sequence). The CDR3 contains 16 residues. The CDR3 nucleotides are TGTGCCGGCAGCCAACGATTTTCTTCTGGGGCCAACGTCCTGACTTTC. Encoded protein: CAGSQRFSSGANVLTF.

Regarding this clonotype: A much larger clone differs by one base, so this may be a read error. The rearrangement joins TRBV12-3 or TRBV12-4 to TRBJ2-4; no reliable D call. The CDR3 sequence is 14 residues long. DNA for the CDR3: TGTGCCAGCAGTTTTGGATTAGCCAAAAACGTTCAGTACTTC. Translated, it gives CASSFGLAKNVQYF.

By proportion, this clonotype is large. The rearrangement uses TRBV2 and TRBJ2-3; 12 bases line up with TRBD1. This CDR3 is built from 14 residues. Germline loops: CDR1 SNHLY, CDR2 FYNNEI. V lost 8 bases and J lost 6; bases outside the gene matches: 6. The CDR3 loop reads CASQRDRGPDTQYF. As DNA, the CDR3 is TGTGCCAGCCAACGGGACAGGGGGCCCGATACGCAGTATTTT.

By sample fraction, this clonotype is medium-sized. The genes are TRBV7-2 and TRBJ2-5; TRBD2 might be the D (6 bases). Germline loops: CDR1 SGHTA, CDR2 FQGNSA. Trimming stripped 2 bases from V and 2 bases from J, with 9 bases between. The CDR3 sequence is 14 residues long. The CDR3 sequence is CASSLRDWQETQYF. The CDR3 DNA reads TGTGCCAGCAGCTTAAGGGACTGGCAAGAGACCCAGTACTTC.

This clonotype counts as medium-sized. V gene TRBV15 combines with J gene TRBJ2-5; D is tentatively TRBD1 or TRBD2 (5 bases each). This CDR3 spans 14 amino acids. Trimming took off 8 bases at V and 2 bases at J, with 15 bases between the two ends. Germline V gene data show CDR1 as LNHNV and CDR2 as YYDKDF (reference sequence). Written as DNA, the CDR3 is TGTGCCACCGGACCGGGACGGACACAAGAGACCCAGTACTTC. It encodes CATGPGRTQETQYF.

Turning to this clonotype: A read error is possible here, since a much larger clone lies one base away. V is TRBV7-2 and J is TRBJ2-5; the match to TRBD2 covers 12 bases. CDR1 SGHTA and CDR2 FQGNSA come from the germline V gene. Trimming at V came to 0 bases and at J to 9 bases, leaving 8 bases not matched to a gene. The length of the CDR3 is 16 residues. For the CDR3, the DNA is TGTGCCAGCAGCTTAGCCCTAGCGGGGGGGCTGCAGGCCCAGTACTTC. Translation: CASSLALAGGLQAQYF.

Judged by abundance, this clonotype is medium-sized (0.01 to 0.1%). The rearrangement uses TRBV27 and TRBJ2-1; D possibly uses TRBD1 or TRBD2 (6 bases each). V was clipped by 6 bases and J by 4 bases, with 13 bases between them. The germline V gene encodes CDR1 MNHEY and CDR2 SMNVEV (reference sequence). The CDR3 is 14 residues long. Here the CDR3 DNA reads TGTGCCAGCAGCCTCGCGGGGACATACAATGAGCAGTTCTTC. Translating gives CASSLAGTYNEQFF.

This clonotype was detected many times. The chain combines TRBV5-5 with TRBJ2-1; TRBD1 is a possible D gene (6 bases). The V gene lost 1 base and the J gene lost 6 bases, with 14 bases spanning the gap. The CDR3 spans 15 residues. Germline assignment: CDR1 SGHKS and CDR2 YYEKEE (reference sequence). The DNA of the CDR3 is TGTGCCAGCAGCTTGCCCATTAACAGGGTCAATGAGCAGTTCTTC. Encoded protein: CASSLPINRVNEQFF.

This clonotype was detected ten times or more. The J gene is TRBJ1-1, the V gene TRBV7-3, with TRBD1 identical over 8 bases. J lost 8 bases, V lost 3 bases, and 8 bases had no gene match. CDR3 length equals 14 residues. CDR1 is SGHTA, CDR2 FQGTGA, per germline. As DNA, the CDR3 is TGTGCCAGCAGCTTTGGGACAGGAGCCCCAGAAGCTTTCTTT. Its protein product is CASSFGTGAPEAFF.

This clonotype is classed as medium-sized. This chain's CDR3 is CASSLGPGGTGELFF. The CDR3 region has the DNA TGTGCCAGCAGCTTGGGCCCGGGGGGCACCGGGGAGCTGTTTTTT. The chain joins TRBV7-2 to TRBJ2-2; 7 nucleotides line up with TRBD2. V shed 3 bases and J 4 bases; nucleotides not matched to a gene: 5. This CDR3 has 15 residues. CDR1 SGHTA and CDR2 FQGNSA come from the germline V gene.

This clonotype was recorded at least ten times. Since a much larger clone is just one base distant, this may be a read error. V gene TRBV11-2 combines with J gene TRBJ1-1; maybe TRBD1 (5 bases). Germline V gene data show CDR1 as SGHAT and CDR2 as FQNNGV. This CDR3 contains 15 residues. Trimming pared 7 bases from V and 2 bases from J, leaving 17 bases between. The CDR3 DNA is TGTGCCAGCAACGTAACCGGGACGGAAAACACTGAAGCTTTCTTT. Its translation: CASNVTGTENTEAFF. Using reference TRBV11-2 and TRBJ1-1 for the parts outside the CDR3, the full variable domain is EAGVAQSPRYKIIEKRQSVAFWCNPISGHATLYWYQQILGQGPKLLIQFQNNGVVDDSQLPKDRFSAERLKGVDSTLKIQPAKLEDSAVYLCASNVTGTENTEAFFGQGTRLTVV.

The rearrangement links TRBV2 to TRBJ2-5, with 9 bases aligning to TRBD2. The germline V gene has CDR1 SNHLY and CDR2 FYNNEI. V shed 11 bases, J shed 7 bases, and the junction held 11 bases outside the gene matches. This CDR3 has 13 residues. The CDR3 region is CAGGPTSGRTQYF. Written as DNA, the CDR3 is TGTGCCGGCGGCCCGACTAGCGGAAGGACCCAGTACTTC.

This clonotype is termed medium-sized. The genes are TRBV5-1 and TRBJ2-3; no clear D. This CDR3 contains 14 residues. The ends were cut back, 7 bases at V and 4 bases at J, with 16 bases in the middle. The germline V gene encodes CDR1 SGHRS and CDR2 YFSETQ. CDR3 in amino acids: CASSDIGGPDTQYF. The DNA for the CDR3 is TGCGCCAGCTCCGATATCGGCGGTCCAGATACGCAGTATTTT.

This clonotype rates as medium-sized. The chain joins TRBV12-3 or TRBV12-4 to TRBJ2-3; D possibly uses TRBD1 or TRBD2 (5 bases each). The CDR3 extends over 14 amino acids. V lost 6 bases and J lost 3, with 13 bases in between. The CDR3 sequence: CASSSRGGTDTQYF. As DNA, the CDR3 is TGTGCCAGCAGCTCGCGTGGGGGAACAGATACGCAGTATTTT.

By sample share, this clonotype is medium-sized. V gene TRBV5-6 combines with J gene TRBJ1-3; 7 nucleotides align to TRBD1. The trim removed 4 bases at V and 0 bases at J, leaving 7 bases unmatched. Germline V gene lookup returns CDR1 SGHDT and CDR2 YYEEEE. The CDR3 is 16 residues long. The CDR3 DNA follows: TGTGCCAGCAGCCTCAGGGGGGACCTCTCTGGAAACACCATATATTTT. It is translated as CASSLRGDLSGNTIYF.

This clonotype is judged medium-sized (0.01 to 0.1%). This chain uses TRBV4-2 with TRBJ2-2, with 8 bases lining up with TRBD2. Per germline, CDR1 LGHNA and CDR2 YNFKEQ. After removal of 0 bases from V and 4 bases from J, the junction contained 4 bases not matched to a gene. This CDR3 spans 16 amino acids. The DNA of the CDR3 is TGTGCCAGCAGCCAAGAGGAGCGGGGGCTCACCGGGGAGCTGTTTTTT. Translating it yields CASSQEERGLTGELFF.

This clonotype is categorized as medium-sized. This chain uses TRBV3-1 with TRBJ2-1, with D possibly being TRBD2 (6 bases). CDR3 size: 13 residues. Trimming pared 1 base from V and 9 bases from J, leaving 10 bases between. Germline assignment: CDR1 LGHDT and CDR2 YNNKEL (reference sequence). The CDR3 DNA reads as TGTGCCAGCAGCCAAGGGGTGGGACTTGAGCAGTTCTTC. The encoded protein is CASSQGVGLEQFF.

This clonotype rates as large. The rearrangement joins TRBV2 to TRBJ1-1; D is unresolved. Looked up from germline, CDR1 is SNHLY and CDR2 is FYNNEI. The germline V and J ends were trimmed by 1 base and 11 bases, with 14 bases remaining between them. This CDR3 contains 13 residues. The CDR3 loop reads CASSEGSRREAFF. CDR3 bases: TGTGCCAGCAGTGAAGGATCTCGGCGAGAGGCTTTCTTT.

This clonotype was seen ten or more times. This chain connects TRBV12-5 to TRBJ2-1; D perhaps matches TRBD2 (6 bases). The CDR3 covers 15 residues. Trimming stripped 6 bases from V and 2 bases from J, with 14 bases between. Germline loops: CDR1 LGHNT, CDR2 FRNRAP. The CDR3 DNA is TGTGCTAGTGGCCCCAGGTCGGGGGCCTACAATGAGCAGTTCTTC. Translating gives CASGPRSGAYNEQFF.

The CDR3 bases are TGTGTTAGCAGTCTGCTCGGGGCGTCGGACACTGAAGCTTTCTTT. Translation: CVSSLLGASDTEAFF. The rearrangement uses TRBV6-2 or TRBV6-3 and TRBJ1-1, with D perhaps TRBD1 (5 bases). CDR1 and CDR2 from the germline V gene are MNHEY and SVGEGT. The CDR3 covers 15 residues.

The rearrangement links TRBV20-1 to TRBJ2-1, with D tentatively TRBD2 (6 bases). The CDR3 covers 16 residues. Per germline, CDR1 DFQATT and CDR2 SNEGSKA (reference sequence). The CDR3 is CRAATLKTRFHNEQFF. The CDR3 DNA follows: TGCAGGGCTGCCACCTTAAAGACTAGGTTCCACAATGAGCAGTTCTTC.